This T cell receptor beta chain was documented in a study of control samples from healthy donors and cancer patients. Libraries were prepared by immunoSEQ multiplex PCR; TCRdb keeps only in-frame clonotypes and omits some of them. The data contain approximately 120,000 clones, about 90% of them singletons. Germline lookup yields CDR1 SGHTA and CDR2 FQGNSA. This CDR3 region has 14 residues. Trimming shortened V by 3 bases and J by 0 bases, and 9 bases separated the two germline ends. The sample consisted of blood. This clonotype was sampled from a man between 18 and 29 years old in good health. J is TRBJ2-7 and V is TRBV7-2; D is unclear. The CDR3 protein is CASSLAASSYEQYF. CDR3 in DNA: TGTGCCAGCAGCTTGGCCGCGAGCTCCTACGAGCAGTACTTC.